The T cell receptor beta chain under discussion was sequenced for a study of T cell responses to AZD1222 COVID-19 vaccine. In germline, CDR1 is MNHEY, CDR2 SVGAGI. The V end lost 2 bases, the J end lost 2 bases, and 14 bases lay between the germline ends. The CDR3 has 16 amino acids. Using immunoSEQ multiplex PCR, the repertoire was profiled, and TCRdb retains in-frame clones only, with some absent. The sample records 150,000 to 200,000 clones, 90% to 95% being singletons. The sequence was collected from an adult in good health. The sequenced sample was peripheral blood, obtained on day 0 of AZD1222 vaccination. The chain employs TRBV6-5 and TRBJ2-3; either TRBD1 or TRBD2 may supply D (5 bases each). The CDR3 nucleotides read TGTGCCAGCAGTTACAGTATTCTGGGGGTCACAGATACGCAGTATTTT. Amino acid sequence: CASSYSILGVTDTQYF.